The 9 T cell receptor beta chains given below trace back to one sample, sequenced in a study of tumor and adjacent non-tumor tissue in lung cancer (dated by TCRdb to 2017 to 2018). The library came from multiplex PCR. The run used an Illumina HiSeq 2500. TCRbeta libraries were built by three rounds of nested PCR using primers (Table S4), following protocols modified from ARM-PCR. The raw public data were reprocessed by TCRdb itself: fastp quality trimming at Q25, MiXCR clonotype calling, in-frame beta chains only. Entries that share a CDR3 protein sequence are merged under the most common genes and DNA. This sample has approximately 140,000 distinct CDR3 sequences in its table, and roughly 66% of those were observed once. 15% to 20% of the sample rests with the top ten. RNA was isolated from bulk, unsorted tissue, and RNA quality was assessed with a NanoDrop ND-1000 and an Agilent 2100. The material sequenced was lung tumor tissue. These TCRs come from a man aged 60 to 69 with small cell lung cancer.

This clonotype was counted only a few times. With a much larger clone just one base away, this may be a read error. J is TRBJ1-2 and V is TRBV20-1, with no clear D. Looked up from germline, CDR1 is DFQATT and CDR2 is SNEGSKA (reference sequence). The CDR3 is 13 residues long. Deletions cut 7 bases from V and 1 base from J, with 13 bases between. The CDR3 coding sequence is TGCAGTGTTAGCGACACCTTTAACTATGGCTACACCTTC. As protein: CSVSDTFNYGYTF.

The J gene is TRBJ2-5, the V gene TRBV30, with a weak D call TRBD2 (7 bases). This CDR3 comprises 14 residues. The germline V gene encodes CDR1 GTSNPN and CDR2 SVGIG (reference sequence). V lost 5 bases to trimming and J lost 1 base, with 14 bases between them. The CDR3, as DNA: TGTGCCTGGGCCCTTCGGGGGGCCCAAGAGACCCAGTACTTC. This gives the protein CAWALRGAQETQYF.

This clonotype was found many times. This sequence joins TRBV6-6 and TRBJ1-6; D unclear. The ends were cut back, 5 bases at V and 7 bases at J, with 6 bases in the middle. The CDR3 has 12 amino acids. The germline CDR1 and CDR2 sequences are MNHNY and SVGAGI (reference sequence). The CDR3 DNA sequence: TGTGCCAGCAGTAGACTGAATTCACCCCTCCACTTT. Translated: CASSRLNSPLHF.

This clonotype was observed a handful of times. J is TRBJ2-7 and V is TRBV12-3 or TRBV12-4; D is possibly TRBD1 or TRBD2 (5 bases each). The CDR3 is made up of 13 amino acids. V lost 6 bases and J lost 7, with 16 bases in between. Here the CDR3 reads CASSVNRDGEQYV. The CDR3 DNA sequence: TGTGCCAGCAGCGTAAACCGGGACGGAGAGCAGTACGTC.

CDR3 sequence: CSARGQVVEEQFF. CDR3 DNA sequence: TGCAGTGCTAGGGGACAGGTGGTAGAAGAGCAGTTCTTC. The chain couples TRBV20-1 to TRBJ2-1; 8 nucleotides match TRBD1. Germline loops: CDR1 DFQATT, CDR2 SNEGSKA (reference sequence). This CDR3 spans 13 amino acids. The ends lost 3 bases at V and 10 bases at J; junction bases unmatched: 8.

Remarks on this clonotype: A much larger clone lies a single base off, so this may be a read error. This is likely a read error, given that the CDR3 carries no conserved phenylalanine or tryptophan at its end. In nucleotides, the CDR3 is TGCAGTGCTAGAGAGGGCTATACGGAGACCCAGTACATC. This codes for CSAREGYTETQYI. The rearrangement uses TRBV20-1 and TRBJ2-5; D unclear. This CDR3 is built from 13 residues. V lost 0 bases and J 5 bases, leaving 10 bases between the germline ends. CDR1 is DFQATT, CDR2 SNEGSKA, per germline (reference sequence).

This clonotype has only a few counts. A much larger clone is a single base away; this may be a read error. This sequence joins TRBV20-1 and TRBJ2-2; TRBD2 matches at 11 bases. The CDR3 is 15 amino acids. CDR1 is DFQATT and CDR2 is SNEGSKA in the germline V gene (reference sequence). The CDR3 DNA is TGCAGTGCTAGCTCACTAGCGGGAGCGGTCGGGGGGCTGTTTTTT. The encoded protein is CSASSLAGAVGGLFF.

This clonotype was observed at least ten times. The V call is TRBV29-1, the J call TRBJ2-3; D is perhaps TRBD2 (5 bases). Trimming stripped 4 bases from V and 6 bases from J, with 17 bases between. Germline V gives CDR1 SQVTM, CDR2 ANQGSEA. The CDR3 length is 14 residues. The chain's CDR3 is CSVARGSFGDTQYF. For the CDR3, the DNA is TGCAGCGTTGCCAGAGGGAGCTTTGGGGATACGCAGTATTTT.

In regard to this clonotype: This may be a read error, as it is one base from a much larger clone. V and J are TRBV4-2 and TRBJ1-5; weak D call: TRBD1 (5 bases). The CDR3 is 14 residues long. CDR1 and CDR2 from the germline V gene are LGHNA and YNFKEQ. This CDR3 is CVSSQNSGDQPQHF. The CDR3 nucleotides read TGTGTCAGCAGCCAAAACAGTGGGGACCAGCCCCAGCATTTT.